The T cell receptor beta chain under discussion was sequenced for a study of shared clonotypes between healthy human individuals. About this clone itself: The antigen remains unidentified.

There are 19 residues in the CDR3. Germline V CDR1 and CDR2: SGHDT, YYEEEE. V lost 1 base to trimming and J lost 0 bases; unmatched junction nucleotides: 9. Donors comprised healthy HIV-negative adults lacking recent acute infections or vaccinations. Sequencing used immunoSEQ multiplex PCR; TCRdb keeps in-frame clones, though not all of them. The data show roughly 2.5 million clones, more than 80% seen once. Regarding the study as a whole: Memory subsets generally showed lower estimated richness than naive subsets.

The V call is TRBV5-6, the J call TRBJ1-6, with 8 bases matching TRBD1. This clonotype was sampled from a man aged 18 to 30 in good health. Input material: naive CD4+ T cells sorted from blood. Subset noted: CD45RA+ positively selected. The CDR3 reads CASSLSRGQFGSYNSPLHF. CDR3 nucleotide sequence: TGTGCCAGCAGCTTGAGCAGGGGGCAATTCGGCTCCTATAATTCACCCCTCCACTTT.